This T cell receptor (beta chain) is drawn from a study of metastatic and nonmetastatic thyroid tumors. For the study at large: Thyroid patients, malignant and benign, had repertoires compared across blood and tumor or nodule tissue.

The CDR3 totals 14 residues. The V end lost 6 bases, the J end lost 2 bases, and 14 bases lay between the germline ends. Study-wide results and limits: The study reportedly found significantly higher TCR beta diversity in malignant thyroid tumors than benign nodules, in blood and tumor.

Per the original data handling: Clinicopathological groups of papillary thyroid cancer showed CDR3 differences that were used to build a distant-metastasis classifier. TCRdb re-called clones from the PCR reads using MiXCR. The V and J calls and clone size are TCRdb's, not the authors'. The repertoire consists of 20,000 to 25,000 clones, with roughly 22% occurring once and the leading ten covering 25% to 35%. This clone is medium-sized (0.01 to 0.1%) in the sample. Its antigen is unknown. No treatment had been given to any patient before thyroid surgery. V gene TRBV12-3 or TRBV12-4 combines with J gene TRBJ2-7, with D possibly being TRBD1 (5 bases). The specimen sequenced was blood. This sequence was found in a female donor with papillary thyroid cancer or a benign thyroid nodule (not recorded which). Some clones in this sample may be carry-over from other donors' samples. DNA of the CDR3: TGTGCCAGCAGGGACACCTTAGGGGCCTACGAGCAGTACTTC. Translated, it gives CASRDTLGAYEQYF.